Sequencing of this T cell receptor beta chain was carried out in a study of T cell clusters in autoimmune cytopenias. TRB rearrangements were amplified by touch-down multiplex PCR with mixed TRB-A/B primers. TCRdb reprocessed the multiplex PCR reads, with one entry per CDR3 protein and no DNA. The sample shows fewer than 15,000 distinct CDR3 sequences, and roughly 2.3% sits with its ten largest clones. Germline assignment: CDR1 LNHNV and CDR2 YYDKDF (reference sequence). The CDR3 loop spans 18 amino acids. TRB was amplified from roughly 0.25 ug of peripheral blood genomic DNA per sample. V and J are TRBV15 and TRBJ1-1; lacking DNA, the TRBD1 call made by TCRdb goes unchecked. Sequencing was performed on peripheral blood. The receptor was derived from a human donor with an autoimmune cytopenia or autoimmune hepatitis (not recorded which). The CDR3 region is CATSRDREGALGNTEAFF. The entire variable domain, with the rest obtained from reference TRBV15 and TRBJ1-1, is as follows: DAMVIQNPRYQVTQFGKPVTLSCSQTLNHNVMYWYQQKSSQAPKLLFHYYDKDFNNEADTPDNFQSRRPNTSFCFLDIRSPGLGDTAMYLCATSRDREGALGNTEAFFGQGTRLTVV.